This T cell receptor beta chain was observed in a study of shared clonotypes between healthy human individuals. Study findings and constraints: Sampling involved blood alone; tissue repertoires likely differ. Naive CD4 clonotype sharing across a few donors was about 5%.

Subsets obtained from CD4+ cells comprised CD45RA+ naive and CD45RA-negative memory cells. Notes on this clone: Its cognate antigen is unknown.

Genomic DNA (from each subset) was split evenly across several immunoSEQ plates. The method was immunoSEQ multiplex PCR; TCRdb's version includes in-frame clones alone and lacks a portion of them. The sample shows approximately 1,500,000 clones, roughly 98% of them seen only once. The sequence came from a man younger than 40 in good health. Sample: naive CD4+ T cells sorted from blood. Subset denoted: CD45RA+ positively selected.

In nucleotides, the CDR3 is TGTGCCAGCAGCTCGATTGGTGCAGGTGAAAAACTGTTTTTT. Protein sequence: CASSSIGAGEKLFF. The chain carries TRBV5-6 and TRBJ1-4; D call uncertain. The germline V gene encodes CDR1 SGHDT and CDR2 YYEEEE. V was trimmed by 3 bases and J by 7 bases, leaving 13 bases between them. The CDR3 runs 14 residues. Full variable domain (remainder filled in from reference TRBV5-6 and TRBJ1-4): DAGVTQSPTHLIKTRGQQVTLRCSPKSGHDTVSWYQQALGQGPQFIFQYYEEEERQRGNFPDRFSGHQFPNYSSELNVNALLLGDSALYLCASSSIGAGEKLFFGSGTQLSVL.